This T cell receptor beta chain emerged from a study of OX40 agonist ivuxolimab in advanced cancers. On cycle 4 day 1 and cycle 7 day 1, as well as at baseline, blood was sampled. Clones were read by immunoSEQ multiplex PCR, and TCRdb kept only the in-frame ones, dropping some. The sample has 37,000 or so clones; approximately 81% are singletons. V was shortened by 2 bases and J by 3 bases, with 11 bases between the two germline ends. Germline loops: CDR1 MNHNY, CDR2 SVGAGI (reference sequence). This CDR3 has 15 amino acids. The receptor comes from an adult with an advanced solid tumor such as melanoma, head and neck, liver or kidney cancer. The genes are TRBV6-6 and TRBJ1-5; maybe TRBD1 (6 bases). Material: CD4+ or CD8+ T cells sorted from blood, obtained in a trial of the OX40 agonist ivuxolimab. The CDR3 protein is CASSYTQGHNQPQHF. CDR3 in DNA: TGTGCCAGCAGTTACACGCAGGGGCACAATCAGCCCCAGCATTTT.